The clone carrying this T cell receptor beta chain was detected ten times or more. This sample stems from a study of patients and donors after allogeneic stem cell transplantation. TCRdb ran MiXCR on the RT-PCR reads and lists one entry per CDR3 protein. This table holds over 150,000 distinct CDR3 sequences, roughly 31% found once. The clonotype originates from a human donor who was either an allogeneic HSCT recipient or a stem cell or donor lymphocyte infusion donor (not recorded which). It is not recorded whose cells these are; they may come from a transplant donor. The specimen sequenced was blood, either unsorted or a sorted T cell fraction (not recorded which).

CDR3 sequence reads: CASSFSPGQGFEAFF. The CDR3 DNA reads TGTGCCAGCAGCTTTAGTCCGGGACAGGGCTTTGAAGCTTTCTTT. The V gene is TRBV7-3, the J gene TRBJ1-1; TRBD1 agrees at 9 bases. With V trimmed by 3 bases and J by 7 bases, 9 bases remained unmatched. CDR1 and CDR2 (germline): SGHTA, FQGTGA. This CDR3 contains 15 residues.